Listed here are 3 T cell receptor beta chains from one sample, sequenced in a study of cytomegalovirus exposure and HLA in healthy donors. Primers included in the PCR were 60 Vbeta and 13 Jbeta primers. Assay: immunoSEQ multiplex PCR; the TCRdb copy retains only in-frame clones and omits some. Of 150,000 or so clones in the sample, roughly four fifths are singletons; the top ten hold around 4.7%. What was sequenced was PBMCs. All receptors derive from a woman aged 18-30 years in good health and CMV-seropositive.

V usage is TRBV5-1 and J usage is TRBJ1-2; 9 nucleotides agree with TRBD1. CDR3 length equals 14 residues. The junction had 3 bases not matched to a gene; V was cut back by 2 bases and J by 4 bases. The V gene's germline CDR1 is SGHRS and CDR2 YFSETQ. The DNA of the CDR3 is TGCGCCAGCAGCTTAACAGGGGGCCTCTATGGCTACACCTTC. Translated: CASSLTGGLYGYTF. Supplemented by reference TRBV5-1 and TRBJ1-2, the full variable domain reads KAGVTQTPRYLIKTRGQQVTLSCSPISGHRSVSWYQQTPGQGLQFLFEYFSETQRNKGNFPGRFSGRQFSNSRSEMNVSTLELGDSALYLCASSLTGGLYGYTFGSGTRLTVV.

This clone was recorded once. V is TRBV6-5 and J is TRBJ1-2; possible D gene TRBD1, 5 bases. V was shortened by 1 base and J by 6 bases, with 15 bases between the two germline ends. Germline V CDR1 and CDR2: MNHEY, SVGAGI. The CDR3 covers 15 residues. The CDR3 loop is CASSYLRDGPNGYTF. CDR3 in DNA: TGTGCCAGCAGTTACTTGCGGGACGGACCTAATGGCTACACCTTC.

The chain combines TRBV6-5 with TRBJ1-1; 8 positions agree with TRBD1. Unmatched junction bases numbered 7, after V lost 5 bases and J lost 5 bases. The length of the CDR3 is 14 residues. Germline V lookup: CDR1 MNHEY, CDR2 SVGAGI. The CDR3 loop reads CASSPQRQGTEAFF. CDR3 DNA: TGTGCCAGCAGTCCCCAACGACAGGGGACTGAAGCTTTCTTT.